The 7 T cell receptor beta chains reported below all come from one sample, sequenced in a study of Ad26.COV2.S vaccination and SARS-CoV-2 variants. Treatment reported: over 15 received Ad26.COV2.S at low or high dose, single or two shots; several received placebo; per-sample allocation not given. Sample collection was performed on day 63 after the first vaccine or placebo injection. Clones were read by immunoSEQ multiplex PCR, and TCRdb kept only the in-frame ones, dropping some. The sample has about 410,000 clones; approximately 86% are singletons. This material consisted of peripheral blood, taken in a trial of Ad26.COV2.S vaccine versus placebo. These receptors all come from a person aged 18 to 59 who received the Ad26.COV2.S COVID-19 vaccine or a placebo.

V usage is TRBV7-2 and J usage is TRBJ1-2; maybe TRBD1 (5 bases). Germline V gene lookup returns CDR1 SGHTA and CDR2 FQGNSA. This CDR3 is 15 amino acids long. Trimming took off 6 bases at V and 6 bases at J, with 20 bases between the two ends. As DNA, the CDR3 is TGTGCCAGCAGTCATAGGGACGGCGGACTACATGGCTACACCTTC. Amino acids: CASSHRDGGLHGYTF.

The V call is TRBV7-9, the J call TRBJ1-3; TRBD1 might be the D (6 bases). Germline CDR1 reads SEHNR; CDR2 reads FQNEAQ (reference sequence). The CDR3 has 19 amino acids. The V end was cut by 8 bases, the J end by 0 bases, with 26 bases between. This CDR3 is CASGPRRVRGPISGNTIYF. The CDR3 region has the DNA TGTGCCAGCGGGCCGAGGCGGGTCAGGGGACCCATCTCTGGAAACACCATATATTTT.

Comment on this clone: This CDR3 is also generated by other DNA sequences in the sample. The chain has TRBV5-5 and TRBJ1-1; D unresolved. Germline V gene data show CDR1 as SGHKS and CDR2 as YYEKEE (reference sequence). The V end was cut by 1 base, the J end by 2 bases, with 6 bases between. There are 13 residues in the CDR3. CDR3 nucleotide sequence: TGTGCCAGCAGCTTGTGGCTAAACACTGAAGCTTTCTTT. It encodes CASSLWLNTEAFF.

V gene TRBV4-1 combines with J gene TRBJ1-5, with 7 bases fitting TRBD1. The junction had 13 bases not matched to a gene; V was cut back by 1 base and J by 7 bases. This CDR3 spans 17 amino acids. Looked up from germline, CDR1 is MGHRA and CDR2 is YSYEKL. The CDR3 nucleotides read TGCGCCAGCAGCCAAGGAGGTCCGACAGGGCTACGGCAGCCCCAGCATTTT. It specifies CASSQGGPTGLRQPQHF.

V and J are TRBV7-9 and TRBJ1-1; tentative D call: TRBD1 (6 bases). CDR1 SEHNR and CDR2 FQNEAQ come from the germline V gene (reference sequence). Trimming took 4 bases from V and 8 from J, leaving 14 bases between them. The CDR3 spans 13 residues. CDR3 protein: CASSYNRVGEAFF. CDR3 nucleotide sequence: TGTGCCAGCAGCTACAACAGGGTTGGAGAAGCTTTCTTT.

DNA of the CDR3: TGTGCCAGCAGCCAAGATCATCTGGGGGACGAGCAGTACTTC. The encoded protein is CASSQDHLGDEQYF. V is TRBV3-1 (or the pseudogene TRBV3-2) and J is TRBJ2-7; D may correspond to TRBD1 or TRBD2 (5 bases each). This CDR3 has 14 residues. Germline V gene sequence: CDR1 LGHDT, CDR2 YNNKEL (reference sequence). Trimming cost V 0 bases and J 5 bases, with 11 bases left between them.

The J gene is TRBJ2-2, the V gene TRBV29-1; possible D gene TRBD2, 5 bases. V gave up 7 bases and J gave up 5 bases, with 11 bases separating them. Germline loops: CDR1 SQVTM, CDR2 ANQGSEA. There are 12 residues in the CDR3. Here the CDR3 DNA reads TGCAGCGCCCAGCGGACGACCGGGGAGCTGTTTTTT. Its protein product is CSAQRTTGELFF.